These T cell receptor beta chains were read from a single sample in a study of T-cell reconstitution after alpha-beta-depleted transplantation in children. TCRdb reanalysed the PCR reads using MiXCR and keeps one entry per CDR3 protein. The sample contains 250,000 to 350,000 distinct CDR3 sequences, around 25% of which appear only once. Sequences were derived from PBMCs, mostly from graft donor cells, sampled 180 days after TCRalphabeta/CD19-depleted stem cell transplant. Every receptor here comes from a male patient between 10 and 17 years old who had a stem cell transplant for acute lymphoblastic leukemia, so the T cells may come from the graft donor. Each CDR3 is given with its conserved first and last residue. A D gene is named only where the DNA matches it firmly. Rows give clone size only sometimes, using once, few, many, or a class for an expanded clone.

abundance	v_gene	j_gene	d_gene	CDR3nt	CDR3aa
many	TRBV12-3/TRBV12-4	TRBJ1-3	NA	TGTGCCAGCAGCCGGGTCCAACCGGGAAACACCATATATTTT	CASSRVQPGNTIYF
NA	TRBV6-2/TRBV6-3	TRBJ2-2	NA	TGTGCCAGCAGTTACGGCCCGGGACGCGGAAACACCGGGGAGCTGTTTTTT	CASSYGPGRGNTGELFF
NA	TRBV29-1	TRBJ2-3	TRBD2	TGCAGCCTACGCGGGACTACTACGCAGTATTTT	CSLRGTTTQYF
few	TRBV5-4	TRBJ2-1	TRBD1	TGTGCCAGCAGCTGGACAGGGGGCGCCTACAATGAGCAGTTCTTC	CASSWTGGAYNEQFF
few	TRBV7-2	TRBJ2-1	TRBD1	TGTGCCAGCAGCTTAAGAGGGGGCAATTCCTACAATGAGCAGTTCTTC	CASSLRGGNSYNEQFF
NA	TRBV4-1	TRBJ1-1	NA	TGCGCCAGCAGCCAAGCTTGGCCAGGGAAGAACACTGAAGCTTTCTTT	CASSQAWPGKNTEAFF
NA	TRBV12-3/TRBV12-4	TRBJ2-1	TRBD2	TGTGCCAGCAGTCCAGGACTAGGGAAGTTCTTC	CASSPGLGKFF
once	TRBV29-1	TRBJ2-7	NA	TGCAGCGTTGAGGTGACAGTCTCCTACGAGCAGTACTTC	CSVEVTVSYEQYF
few	TRBV5-1	TRBJ2-5	TRBD1	TGCGCCAGCAGCCAGGGACAGGGGAGGGAGACCCAGTACTTC	CASSQGQGRETQYF
NA	TRBV7-2	TRBJ2-3	TRBD1	TGTGCCAGCAGCCTCACACAGGGGCCGCAGTATTTT	CASSLTQGPQYF
few	TRBV24-1	TRBJ2-5	NA	TGTGCCACCAGTGATGCACGGACGGAGACCCAGTACTTC	CATSDARTETQYF
NA	TRBV7-7	TRBJ2-1	NA	TGTGCCAGCAGCTTCCCGGGGGAGGACCCTAACTGCAATGAGCAGTTCTTC	CASSFPGEDPNCNEQFF
many	TRBV5-1	TRBJ2-3	TRBD2	TGCGCCAGCAGCTTGGGCGGGAGCGCAGATACGCAGTATTTT	CASSLGGSADTQYF
once	TRBV20-1	TRBJ2-7	NA	TGCAGTGCTAGACTAGCGTCCTACGAGCAGTACTTC	CSARLASYEQYF
NA	TRBV7-3	TRBJ2-5	NA	TGTGCCAGCAGCTTAGCCCCGGTTTCGAGGGAGACCCAGTACTTC	CASSLAPVSRETQYF
few	TRBV18	TRBJ2-1	NA	TGTGCCAGCTCACCCAGGACTGAGGGAGCTGAGCAGTTCTTC	CASSPRTEGAEQFF
few	TRBV28	TRBJ2-1	TRBD2	TGTGCCAGCAGAACCCTGGCGGGAGGGCCCTACAATGAGCAGTTCTTC	CASRTLAGGPYNEQFF
NA	TRBV7-9	TRBJ1-2	NA	TGTGCCAGCAGCCCCAGGAGTAACTATGGCTACACCTTC	CASSPRSNYGYTF
NA	TRBV10-3	TRBJ1-1	TRBD1	TGTGCCATCAGTGAACCGACAGGGAGTAACACTGGAGCTTTCTTT	CAISEPTGSNTGAFF
NA	TRBV12-3/TRBV12-4	TRBJ2-7	TRBD1	TGTGCCAGCAGGGGACAGGGGTCCAGCTCCTACGAGCAGTACTTC	CASRGQGSSSYEQYF
NA	TRBV24-1	TRBJ2-1	NA	TGTGCCACCAGTGATTTGAGGGATTATGAGCAGTTCTTC	CATSDLRDYEQFF
few	TRBV27	TRBJ2-2	NA	TGTGCCAGCAGAGGGGTAAACACCGGGGAGCTGTTTTTT	CASRGVNTGELFF
few	TRBV24-1	TRBJ2-1	TRBD2	TGTGCCACCAGTGATCGAATAGCGGGTAGCTCCTACAATGAGCAGTTCTTC	CATSDRIAGSSYNEQFF
NA	TRBV5-5	TRBJ2-2	NA	TGTGCCAGCAGCCGTCTCGGGAGAGGGTACGGGGAGCTGTTTTTT	CASSRLGRGYGELFF
few	TRBV21-1	TRBJ2-1	NA	TGTGCCAGCAGCAAACCTGGACACAATGAGCAGTTCTTC	CASSKPGHNEQFF
few	TRBV10-3	TRBJ1-1	TRBD1	TGTGCCATCAGTGAACGGGACAGGGGGAACACTGAAGCTTTCTTT	CAISERDRGNTEAFF
NA	TRBV27	TRBJ2-2	TRBD1	TGTGCCAGAACCATAACAGGGGGTGGGGAGCTGTTTTTT	CARTITGGGELFF
many	TRBV5-1	TRBJ2-1	NA	TGCGCCAGCAGCTTGACTAGGGGTAGAGAGCAGTTCTTC	CASSLTRGREQFF
few	TRBV7-3	TRBJ2-7	TRBD1	TGTGCCAGCAGCTTAATGGACAGGACCTACGAGCAGTACTTC	CASSLMDRTYEQYF
NA	TRBV5-1	TRBJ2-1	TRBD2	TGCGCCAGCATGCAAAGGGGACTAGCGAGATACAATGAGCAGTTCTTC	CASMQRGLARYNEQFF
many	TRBV7-3	TRBJ2-7	TRBD1	TGTGCCAGCAGTTACACAGGGGGCTACGAGCAGTACTTC	CASSYTGGYEQYF
NA	TRBV4-1	TRBJ1-5	NA	TGCGCCAGCGGACCCGGAGGCACCAGCAATCAGCCCCAGCATTTT	CASGPGGTSNQPQHF
few	TRBV9	TRBJ1-1	NA	TGTGCCAGCAGCGTAGAACTAAACACTGAAGCTTTCTTT	CASSVELNTEAFF
NA	TRBV24-1	TRBJ2-2	NA	TGTGCCACCAGGGCGCGAGCGAGCGGGGAGCTGTTTTTT	CATRARASGELFF
NA	TRBV4-1	TRBJ2-7	NA	TGCGCCAGCAGCCACACTTTTACCGAGCAGTACTTC	CASSHTFTEQYF
NA	TRBV27	TRBJ2-1	TRBD2	TGTGCCAGCAGTTTATCGGCGGCGGGAGGGCCTTACAATGAGCAGTTCTTC	CASSLSAAGGPYNEQFF
few	TRBV4-1	TRBJ2-1	NA	TGCGCCAGCAGCCAAGATCTGGGAAGGATTGAGCAGTTCTTC	CASSQDLGRIEQFF
NA	TRBV28	TRBJ2-1	NA	TGTGCCAGCAGTTTAGTCGTCTCCAGGTGGTACAATGAGCAGTTCTTC	CASSLVVSRWYNEQFF
few	TRBV12-3/TRBV12-4	TRBJ2-1	TRBD2	TGTGCCAGCAGTTTTATAGCGGGAGGGGACAATGAGCAGTTCTTC	CASSFIAGGDNEQFF
few	TRBV7-2	TRBJ2-3	NA	TGTGCCAGCAGCTCGTTCGCAGATACGCAGTATTTT	CASSSFADTQYF